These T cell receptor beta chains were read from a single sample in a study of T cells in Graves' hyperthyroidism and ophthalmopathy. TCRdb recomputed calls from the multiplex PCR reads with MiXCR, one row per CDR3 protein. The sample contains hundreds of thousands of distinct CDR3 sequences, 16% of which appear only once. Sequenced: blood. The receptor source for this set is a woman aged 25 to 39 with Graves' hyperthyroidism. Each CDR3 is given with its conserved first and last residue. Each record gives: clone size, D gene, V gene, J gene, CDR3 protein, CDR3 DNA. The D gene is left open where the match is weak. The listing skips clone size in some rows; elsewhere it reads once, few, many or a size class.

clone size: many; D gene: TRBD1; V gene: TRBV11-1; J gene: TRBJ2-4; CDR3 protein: CASSFGQGYIQYF; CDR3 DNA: TGTGCCAGCAGCTTCGGACAGGGTTACATTCAGTACTTC
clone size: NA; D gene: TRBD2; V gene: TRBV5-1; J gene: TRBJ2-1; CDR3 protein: CASTRFPGGSYNEQFF; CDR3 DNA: TGCGCCAGCACTCGGTTTCCGGGAGGGTCCTACAATGAGCAGTTCTTC
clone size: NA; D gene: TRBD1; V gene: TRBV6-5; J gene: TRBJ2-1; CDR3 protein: CASRYDRVSYNEQFF; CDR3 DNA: TGTGCCAGCAGGTATGACAGGGTCTCCTACAATGAGCAGTTCTTC
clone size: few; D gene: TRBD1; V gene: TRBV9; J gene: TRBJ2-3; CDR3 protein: CASSVQGQGPPSTDTQYF; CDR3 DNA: TGTGCCAGCAGCGTTCAGGGACAGGGGCCGCCTAGCACAGATACGCAGTATTTT
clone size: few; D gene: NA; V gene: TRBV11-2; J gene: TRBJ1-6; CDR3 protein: CASQRVGVQNSPLHF; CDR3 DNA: TGTGCCAGCCAAAGGGTGGGGGTCCAGAATTCACCCCTCCACTTT
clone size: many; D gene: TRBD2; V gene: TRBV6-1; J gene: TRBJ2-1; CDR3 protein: CASGRAGVRDEQFF; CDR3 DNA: TGTGCCAGCGGCCGGGCGGGAGTAAGGGATGAGCAGTTCTTC
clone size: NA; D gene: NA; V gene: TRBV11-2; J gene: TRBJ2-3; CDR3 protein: CASSGIGGPIWATDTQYF; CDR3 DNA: TGTGCCAGCAGCGGGATTGGGGGACCCATTTGGGCCACAGATACGCAGTATTTT
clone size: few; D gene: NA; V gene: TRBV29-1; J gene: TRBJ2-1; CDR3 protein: CSPVVYNEQFF; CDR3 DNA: TGCAGCCCTGTGGTCTACAATGAGCAGTTCTTC
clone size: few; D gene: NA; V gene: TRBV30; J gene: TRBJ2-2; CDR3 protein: CAWSADTGELFF; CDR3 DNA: TGTGCCTGGAGTGCGGACACCGGGGAGCTGTTTTTT
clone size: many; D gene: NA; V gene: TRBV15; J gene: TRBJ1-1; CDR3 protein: CATSRDWGGNTEAFF; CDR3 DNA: TGTGCCACCAGCAGAGATTGGGGCGGGAACACTGAAGCTTTCTTT
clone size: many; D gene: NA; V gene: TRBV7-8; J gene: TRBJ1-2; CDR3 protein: CASSPVRNTLYGYTF; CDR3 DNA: TGTGCCAGCAGCCCAGTTCGAAACACCCTCTATGGCTACACCTTC
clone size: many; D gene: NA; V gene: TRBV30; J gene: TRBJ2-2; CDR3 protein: CAWSQGTGELFF; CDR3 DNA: TGTGCCTGGAGCCAGGGGACCGGGGAGCTGTTTTTT